This T cell receptor beta chain was recovered during a study of shared clonotypes between healthy human individuals. V lost 3 bases to trimming and J lost 4 bases; unmatched junction nucleotides: 11. CDR1 is SGDLS and CDR2 is YYNGEE in the germline V gene. The length of the CDR3 is 17 residues. A CD45RA-negative memory subset and a CD45RA+ naive subset were separated from the CD4+ cells. This clone was counted a single time. Profiled with immunoSEQ multiplex PCR; TCRdb holds only in-frame clones, not every one. The profile shows over a million clones, about 74% of them singletons. The material sequenced was memory CD4+ T cells sorted from blood. Sample subset: CD45RA-negative fraction. The TCR comes from a man between 18 and 35 years old in good health. The rearrangement joins TRBV9 to TRBJ1-2; 11 nucleotides line up with TRBD1. CDR3 amino acids: CASSALDRGQSSYGYTF. The CDR3 DNA follows: TGTGCCAGCAGCGCCCTGGACAGGGGGCAATCCAGCTATGGCTACACCTTC.